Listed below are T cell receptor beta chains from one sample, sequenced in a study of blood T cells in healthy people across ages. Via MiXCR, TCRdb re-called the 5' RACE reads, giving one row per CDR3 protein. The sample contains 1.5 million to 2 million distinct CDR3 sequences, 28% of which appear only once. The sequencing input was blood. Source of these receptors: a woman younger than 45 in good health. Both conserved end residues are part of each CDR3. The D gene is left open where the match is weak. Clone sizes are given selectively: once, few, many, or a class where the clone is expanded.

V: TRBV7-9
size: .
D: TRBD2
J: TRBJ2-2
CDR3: CASSLAGWDTGELFF
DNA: TGTGCCAGCAGCCTAGCGGGATGGGACACCGGGGAGCTGTTTTTT

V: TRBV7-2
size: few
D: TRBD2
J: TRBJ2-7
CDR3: CASSLGLGFGDEQYF
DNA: TGTGCCAGCAGCTTGGGACTAGGGTTCGGTGACGAGCAGTACTTC

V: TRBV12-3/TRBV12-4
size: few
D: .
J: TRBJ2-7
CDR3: CASSFSAGSSYEQYF
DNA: TGTGCCAGCAGTTTCTCGGCGGGGAGCTCCTACGAGCAGTACTTC

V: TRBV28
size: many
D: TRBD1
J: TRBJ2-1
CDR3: CASSLGDRAGNEQFF
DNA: TGTGCCAGCAGTTTGGGGGACAGGGCGGGAAATGAGCAGTTCTTC

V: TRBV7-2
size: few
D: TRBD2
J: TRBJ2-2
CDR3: CASSLVGLAGGTGELFF
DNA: TGTGCCAGCAGCTTAGTGGGACTAGCGGGGGGGACCGGGGAGCTGTTTTTT

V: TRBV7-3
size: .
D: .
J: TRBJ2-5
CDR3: CASSLRTRRAGVRNDNEQYF
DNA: TGTGCCAGCAGCCTCCGGACACGCAGGGCTGGCGTGAGGAACGACAATGAGCAGTACTTC

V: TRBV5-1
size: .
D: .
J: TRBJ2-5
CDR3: CASEIGGAQETQYF
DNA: TGCGCCAGCGAGATAGGGGGGGCTCAAGAGACCCAGTACTTC

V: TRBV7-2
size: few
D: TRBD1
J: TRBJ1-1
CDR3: CASSLDRGLAFF
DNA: TGTGCCAGCAGCTTAGACAGGGGTTTAGCTTTCTTT

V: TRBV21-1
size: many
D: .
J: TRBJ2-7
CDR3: CASSNGSYEQYF
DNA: TGTGCCAGCAGCAACGGTAGTTACGAGCAGTACTTC

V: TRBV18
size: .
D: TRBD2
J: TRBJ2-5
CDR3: CASSPASGVQETQYF
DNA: TGTGCCAGCTCACCCGCTAGCGGAGTCCAAGAGACCCAGTACTTC

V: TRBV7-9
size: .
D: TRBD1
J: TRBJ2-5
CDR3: CASKRTGEETQYF
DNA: TGTGCCAGCAAACGGACAGGCGAAGAGACCCAGTACTTC

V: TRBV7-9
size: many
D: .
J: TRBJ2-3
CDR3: CASSPPSDPPTDTQYF
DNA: TGTGCCAGCAGCCCCCCGTCGGACCCCCCCACAGATACGCAGTATTTT

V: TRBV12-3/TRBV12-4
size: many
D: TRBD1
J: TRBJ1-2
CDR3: CASRLGTENYGYTF
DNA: TGTGCCAGCAGACTCGGGACAGAGAACTATGGCTACACCTTC

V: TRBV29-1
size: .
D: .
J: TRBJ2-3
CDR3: CSSKSRGGTDTQYF
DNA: TGCAGCTCCAAGAGCAGGGGTGGGACAGATACGCAGTATTTT